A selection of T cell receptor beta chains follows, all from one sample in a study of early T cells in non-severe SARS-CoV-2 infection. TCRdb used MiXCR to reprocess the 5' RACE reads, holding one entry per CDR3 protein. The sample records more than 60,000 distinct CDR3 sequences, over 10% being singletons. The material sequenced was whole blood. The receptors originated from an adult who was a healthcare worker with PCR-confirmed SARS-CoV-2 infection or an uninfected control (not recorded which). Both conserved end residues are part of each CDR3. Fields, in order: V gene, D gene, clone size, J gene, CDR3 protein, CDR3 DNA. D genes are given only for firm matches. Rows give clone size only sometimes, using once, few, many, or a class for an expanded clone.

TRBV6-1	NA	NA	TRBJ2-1	CASTGGYSYNEQFF	TGTGCCAGCACGGGCGGTTACTCCTACAATGAGCAGTTCTTC
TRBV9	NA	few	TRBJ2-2	CASTRAWKNTGELFF	TGTGCCAGCACCAGGGCGTGGAAGAACACCGGGGAGCTGTTTTTT
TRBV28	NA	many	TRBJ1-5	CASRGGNQPQHF	TGTGCCAGCAGGGGCGGAAATCAGCCCCAGCATTTT
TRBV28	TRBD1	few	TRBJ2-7	CASTPTGSSYEQYF	TGTGCCAGCACCCCGACAGGGAGCTCCTACGAGCAGTACTTC
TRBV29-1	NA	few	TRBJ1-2	CSVAGTQEGYTF	TGCAGCGTTGCCGGGACCCAAGAAGGCTACACCTTC
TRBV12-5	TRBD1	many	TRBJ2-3	CASGLPTGATDTQYF	TGTGCTAGTGGTTTGCCGACAGGGGCCACAGATACGCAGTATTTT
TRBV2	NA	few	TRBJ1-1	CASSELAGTEAFF	TGTGCCAGCAGTGAATTAGCGGGCACTGAAGCTTTCTTT
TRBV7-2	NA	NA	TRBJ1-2	CASSLDRGRPYGYTF	TGTGCCAGCAGCCTGGACCGCGGCCGCCCCTATGGCTACACCTTC
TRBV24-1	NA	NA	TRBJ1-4	CATSMKGSNEKLFF	TGTGCCACCAGTATGAAGGGCTCTAATGAAAAACTGTTTTTT
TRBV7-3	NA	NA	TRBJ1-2	CASSPAGGRASYGYTF	TGTGCCAGCAGCCCCGCGGGGGGCCGAGCTTCCTATGGCTACACCTTC
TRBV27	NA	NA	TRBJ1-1	CASSLQRPLNTEAFF	TGTGCCAGCAGTTTACAGAGGCCCCTGAACACTGAAGCTTTCTTT
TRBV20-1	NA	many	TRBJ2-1	CSARDLRGGSAFTTPYNEQFF	TGCAGTGCTAGAGACCTTAGGGGGGGATCGGCCTTTACAACCCCATACAATGAGCAGTTCTTC
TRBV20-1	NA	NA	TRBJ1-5	CSARLWDQPQHF	TGCAGTGCTAGGCTGTGGGATCAGCCCCAGCATTTT
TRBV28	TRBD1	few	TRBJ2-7	CASSFPGTGRYEQYF	TGTGCCAGCAGTTTCCCCGGGACAGGGCGCTACGAGCAGTACTTC
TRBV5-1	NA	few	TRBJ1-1	CASSLGSQRDTEAFF	TGCGCCAGCAGCTTGGGTTCTCAAAGGGACACTGAAGCTTTCTTT
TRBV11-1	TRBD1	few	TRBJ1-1	CASRSGTGVRRTEAFF	TGTGCCAGCAGGTCCGGGACAGGGGTGCGTCGGACTGAAGCTTTCTTT
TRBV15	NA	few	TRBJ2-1	CATSRDGGNNEQFF	TGTGCCACCAGCAGAGATGGAGGGAACAATGAGCAGTTCTTC
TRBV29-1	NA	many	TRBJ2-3	CSVEGLSDGSTDTQYF	TGCAGCGTTGAAGGCCTTAGCGATGGGTCCACAGATACGCAGTATTTT
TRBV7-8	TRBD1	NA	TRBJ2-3	CASSISRQGRTDTQYF	TGTGCCAGCAGCATCAGTCGACAGGGTCGCACAGATACGCAGTATTTT
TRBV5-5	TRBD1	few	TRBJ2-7	CASSIGQGLSYEQYF	TGTGCCAGCAGCATCGGACAGGGACTCTCCTACGAGCAGTACTTC
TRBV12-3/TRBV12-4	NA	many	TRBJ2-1	CASSPVEYYNEQFF	TGTGCCAGCAGCCCGGTGGAGTATTACAATGAGCAGTTCTTC
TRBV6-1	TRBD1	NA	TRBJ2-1	CASSEAAGLGTGIYNEQFF	TGTGCCAGCAGTGAAGCGGCCGGCCTTGGGACAGGAATATACAATGAGCAGTTCTTC
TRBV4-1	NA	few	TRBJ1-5	CASSWRVASNQPQHF	TGCGCCAGCAGCTGGAGGGTAGCGAGCAATCAGCCCCAGCATTTT
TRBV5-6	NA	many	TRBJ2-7	CASSLASSYEQYF	TGTGCCAGCAGCTTGGCTAGCTCCTACGAGCAGTACTTC
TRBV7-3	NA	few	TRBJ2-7	CASSHEGGPPYEQYF	TGTGCCAGCAGCCATGAGGGGGGACCTCCCTACGAGCAGTACTTC
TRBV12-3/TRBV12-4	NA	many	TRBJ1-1	CASSPGKGPRNTEAFF	TGTGCCAGCAGTCCTGGGAAGGGACCTCGGAACACTGAAGCTTTCTTT
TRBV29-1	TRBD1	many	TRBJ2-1	CSVGGTGYNEQFF	TGCAGCGTTGGCGGGACAGGATACAATGAGCAGTTCTTC
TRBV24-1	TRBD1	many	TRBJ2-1	CAIEDRGSYNEQFF	TGTGCCATAGAAGACAGGGGAAGCTACAATGAGCAGTTCTTC
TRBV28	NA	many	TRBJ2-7	CALRRSEQYF	TGTGCCCTACGGCGGTCCGAGCAGTACTTC
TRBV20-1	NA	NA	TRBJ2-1	CSCPRDSNEQFF	TGCAGTTGCCCGCGAGACTCCAATGAGCAGTTCTTC
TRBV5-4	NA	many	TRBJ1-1	CASSLDRGPNTEAFF	TGTGCCAGCAGCTTGGACCGGGGCCCGAACACTGAAGCTTTCTTT
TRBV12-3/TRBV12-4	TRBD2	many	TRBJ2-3	CASSPSGGTDTQYF	TGTGCCAGCAGTCCCTCGGGAGGGACAGATACGCAGTATTTT
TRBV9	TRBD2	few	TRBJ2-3	CASSEETLAGLGDTQYF	TGTGCCAGCAGTGAGGAAACCTTAGCGGGCCTAGGTGATACGCAGTATTTT
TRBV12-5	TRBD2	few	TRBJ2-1	CASGLVTTSGKGDEQFF	TGTGCTAGTGGTTTGGTCACGACTAGCGGGAAAGGAGATGAGCAGTTCTTC
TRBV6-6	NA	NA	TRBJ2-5	CASSYYQETQYF	TGTGCCAGCAGTTACTACCAAGAGACCCAGTACTTC
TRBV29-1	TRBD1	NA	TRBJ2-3	CSAHDRVHLDTQYF	TGCAGCGCCCACGACAGGGTCCATTTGGATACGCAGTATTTT
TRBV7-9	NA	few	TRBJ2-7	CASSLNRGGPHEQYF	TGTGCCAGCAGCTTAAACCGAGGAGGGCCCCACGAGCAGTACTTC
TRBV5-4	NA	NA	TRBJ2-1	CASSPTEVDEQFF	TGTGCCAGCAGCCCGACGGAGGTGGATGAGCAGTTCTTC
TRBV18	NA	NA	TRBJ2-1	CASSPGSYNEQFF	TGTGCCAGCTCACCGGGCTCGTACAATGAGCAGTTCTTC
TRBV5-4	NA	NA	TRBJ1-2	CASSFYRSNYGYTF	TGTGCCAGCAGCTTCTACAGGTCTAACTATGGCTACACCTTC
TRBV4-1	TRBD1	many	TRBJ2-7	CASSQQNRDSYEQYF	TGCGCCAGCAGCCAACAGAACCGGGACAGCTACGAGCAGTACTTC
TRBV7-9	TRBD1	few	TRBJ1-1	CASSLHRQGATEAFF	TGTGCCAGCAGCTTACACCGACAGGGGGCAACTGAAGCTTTCTTT
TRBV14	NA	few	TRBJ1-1	CASSQRWGPEAFF	TGTGCCAGCAGCCAACGATGGGGGCCCGAAGCTTTCTTT
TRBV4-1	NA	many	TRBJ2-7	CASSQDRGARLYEQYF	TGCGCCAGCAGCCAAGATCGAGGGGCCCGCCTCTACGAGCAGTACTTC
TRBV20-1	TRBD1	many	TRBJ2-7	CSAGRDRVPYEQYF	TGCAGTGCTGGCCGGGACAGGGTACCCTACGAGCAGTACTTC
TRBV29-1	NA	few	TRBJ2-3	CSVETGPRTHTQYF	TGCAGCGTTGAGACGGGCCCTCGCACGCATACGCAGTATTTT
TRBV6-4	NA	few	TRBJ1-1	CASSRSANTEAFF	TGTGCCAGCAGCCGGTCAGCGAACACTGAAGCTTTCTTT
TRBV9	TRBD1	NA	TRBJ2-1	CASSVGQGYNEQFF	TGTGCCAGCAGCGTGGGACAGGGGTACAATGAGCAGTTCTTC
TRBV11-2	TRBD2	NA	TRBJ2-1	CASSLASGGNEQFF	TGTGCCAGCAGCTTAGCTAGCGGGGGAAATGAGCAGTTCTTC
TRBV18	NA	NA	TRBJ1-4	CASSPGVEKLFF	TGTGCCAGCTCACCGGGGGTCGAAAAACTGTTTTTT
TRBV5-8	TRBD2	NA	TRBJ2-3	CASSPRGRGGDTQYF	TGTGCCAGCAGCCCCCGAGGGCGGGGGGGAGATACGCAGTATTTT
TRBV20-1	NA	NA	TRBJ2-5	CSARGPLGFETQYF	TGCAGTGCTAGGGGGCCTCTGGGGTTTGAGACCCAGTACTTC
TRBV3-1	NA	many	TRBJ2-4	CASSQEAGRRVTRPKNIQYF	TGTGCCAGCAGCCAAGAGGCGGGACGAAGGGTTACTCGGCCCAAAAACATTCAGTACTTC
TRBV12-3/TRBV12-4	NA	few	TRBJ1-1	CASSLGGDGTEAFF	TGTGCCAGCAGTTTGGGGGGGGACGGCACTGAAGCTTTCTTT
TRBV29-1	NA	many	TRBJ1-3	CSARGWGTGNTIYF	TGCAGCGCACGTGGATGGGGAACTGGAAACACCATATATTTT